The 4 T cell receptor beta chains listed next were all sequenced from one sample in a study of blood T cells in healthy people across ages. A second roughly 6 to 11 cycle PCR used barcoded and J-beta primers. TCRdb reanalysed the 5' RACE reads using MiXCR and keeps one entry per CDR3 protein. The table shows 700,000 to 1,000,000 distinct CDR3 sequences, with around 43% occurring only once. Sequences were obtained from blood. These receptors all come from a man aged 55 to 69 in good health.

V usage is TRBV7-2 and J usage is TRBJ1-1, with D uncertain. V gave up 5 bases and J gave up 0 bases, with 7 bases separating them. Germline V gene sequence: CDR1 SGHTA, CDR2 FQGNSA. The CDR3 totals 13 residues. The CDR3 bases are TGTGCCAGCAGCGTTACCTTGAACACTGAAGCTTTCTTT. Its protein product is CASSVTLNTEAFF. Combining the CDR3 with reference TRBV7-2 and TRBJ1-1 gives the whole variable domain GAGVSQSPSNKVTEKGKDVELRCDPISGHTALYWYRQSLGQGLEFLIYFQGNSAPDKSGLPSDRFSAERTGGSVSTLTIQRTQQEDSAVYLCASSVTLNTEAFFGQGTRLTVV.

V is TRBV29-1 and J is TRBJ2-1; possible D gene TRBD2, 7 bases. The CDR3 is 13 amino acids. Trimming removed 4 bases from V and 10 bases from J, with 17 bases in between. Germline V CDR1 and CDR2: SQVTM, ANQGSEA. The CDR3 nucleotides are TGCAGCGTTGGGGGGGGCTTAAGCGACGAGCAGTTCTTC. This encodes CSVGGGLSDEQFF.

The chain is built from TRBV6-5 and TRBJ2-1, with a possible D match to TRBD2 (7 bases). Germline V gene lookup returns CDR1 MNHEY and CDR2 SVGAGI. The CDR3 spans 15 residues. V lost 2 bases and J 2 bases, leaving 10 bases between the germline ends. The CDR3 protein is CASSYEGGPYNEQFF. CDR3 nucleotides: TGTGCCAGCAGTTACGAGGGGGGGCCCTACAATGAGCAGTTCTTC.

The chain is built from TRBV7-8 and TRBJ2-5; 9 positions match TRBD1. Germline values: CDR1 SGHVS, CDR2 FQNEAQ. This CDR3 region has 13 residues. Germline trimming cut 4 bases from V and 10 bases from J; bases unmatched to any gene: 7. The CDR3 DNA reads as TGTGCCAGCAGCTGGTCCGGGACAGGGTTCCAGTACTTC. It codes for CASSWSGTGFQYF.